The T cell receptor (beta chain) under discussion was sequenced for a study of blood T cell repertoires in COVID-19. Study-level information: The origin of the acute and convalescent COVID-19 samples was the United States, Italy and Spain. T cells, B-cell-depleted T cells, or PBMCs supplied cDNA or gDNA.

V lost 1 base and J 1 base, leaving 4 bases between the germline ends. The CDR3 contains 13 residues. In the original analysis: Nucleated cell number was recorded as an estimate derived from reference gene primer amplification. Clones were read by immunoSEQ multiplex PCR, and TCRdb kept only the in-frame ones, dropping some. V, J and clone size derive from that table, while D and trimming were established from the DNA sequence. The sample shows 110,000 or so clones, approximately 85% of them seen only once. The receptor's source is a human donor in a cohort sampled during active COVID-19. Sequenced material: peripheral blood. The V gene is TRBV12-3 or TRBV12-4, the J gene TRBJ2-5; D is uncertain. CDR3 coding DNA: TGTGCCAGCAGTTTAGGCAGCCAAGAGACCCAGTACTTC. It is translated as CASSLGSQETQYF.